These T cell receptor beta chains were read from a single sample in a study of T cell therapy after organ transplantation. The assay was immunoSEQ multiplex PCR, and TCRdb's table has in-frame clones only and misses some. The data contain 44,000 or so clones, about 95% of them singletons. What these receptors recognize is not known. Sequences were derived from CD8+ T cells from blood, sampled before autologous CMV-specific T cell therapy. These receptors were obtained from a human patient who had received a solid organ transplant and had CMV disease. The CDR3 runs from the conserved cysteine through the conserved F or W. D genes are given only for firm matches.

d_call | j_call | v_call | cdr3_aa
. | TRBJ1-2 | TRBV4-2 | CASSQGEQSTGYTF
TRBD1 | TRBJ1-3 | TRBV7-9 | CASSPLSSDRGGNTIYF
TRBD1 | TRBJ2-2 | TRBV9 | CASSTRPGTGWAGELFF
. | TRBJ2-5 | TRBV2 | CASSEDVGQETQYF
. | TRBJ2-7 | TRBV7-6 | CASSLEAGTLEQYF
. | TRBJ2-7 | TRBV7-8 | CASSDGTLVYEQYF
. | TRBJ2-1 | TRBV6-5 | CASGPSSSYNEQFF
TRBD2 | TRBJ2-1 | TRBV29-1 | CSVVKGPSGGEQFF
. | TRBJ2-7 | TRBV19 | CASRGGVSYEQYF
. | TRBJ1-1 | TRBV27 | CASSLPGYAEAFF
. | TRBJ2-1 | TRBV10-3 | CAISGGGSYNEQFF
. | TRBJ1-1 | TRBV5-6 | CASRSGTEAFF
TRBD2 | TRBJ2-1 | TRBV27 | CASSSLGTSGTNEQFF
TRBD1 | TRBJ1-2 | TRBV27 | CASSSDRDDGYTF
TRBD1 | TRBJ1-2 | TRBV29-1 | CSVEAFRGRYGYTF
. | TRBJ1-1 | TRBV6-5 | CASSFGANTEAFF
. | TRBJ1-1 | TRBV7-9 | CASSLPPGHGRASEAFF
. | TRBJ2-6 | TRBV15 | CATSGGLNGANVLTF
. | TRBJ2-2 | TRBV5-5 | CASSSPLSGELFF
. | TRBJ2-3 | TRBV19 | CASSMGKTDTQYF
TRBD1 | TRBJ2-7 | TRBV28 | CASSGTETSFYEQYF
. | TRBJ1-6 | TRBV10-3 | CAISETTGAGVFNSPLHF
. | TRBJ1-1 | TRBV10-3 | CAISPLGPMNTEAFF
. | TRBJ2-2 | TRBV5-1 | CASSLKAEGTGELFF
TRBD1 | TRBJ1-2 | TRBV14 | CASSQESDRDLLFYGYTF
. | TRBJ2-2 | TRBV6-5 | CASAYTGELFF
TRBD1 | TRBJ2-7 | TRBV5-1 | CASSLWDSSSYEQYF
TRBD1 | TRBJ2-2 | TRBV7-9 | CASSTGQGATGELFF
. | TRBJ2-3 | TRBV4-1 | CASSQEGLGDTQYF
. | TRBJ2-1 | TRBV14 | CASSQVRRENEQFF
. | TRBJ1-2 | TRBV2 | CASSELLPTNYGYTF
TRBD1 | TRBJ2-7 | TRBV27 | CAIKSPPGQGAYEQYF
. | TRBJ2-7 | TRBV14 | CASSRDYEQYF
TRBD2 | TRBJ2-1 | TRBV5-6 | CASSLAGGLNYNEQFF
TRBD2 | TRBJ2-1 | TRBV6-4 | CASSKGLAGDNEQFF
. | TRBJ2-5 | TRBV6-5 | CASSYGVMLPETQYF
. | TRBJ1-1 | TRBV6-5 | CASSYSIGGNTEAFF